Shown below are 18 T cell receptor beta chains from a single sample sequenced in a study of identical twins. One entry per CDR3 protein, called by TCRdb with MiXCR from the 5' RACE reads. The profile shows roughly 1,500,000 distinct CDR3 sequences, around 29% of them singletons. The sequencing sample was made of cord blood. All receptors derive from a newborn girl in good health.

The rearrangement uses TRBV6-1 and TRBJ2-4; TRBD1 matches at 7 bases. CDR1 is MNHNS and CDR2 is SASEGT in the germline V gene. V shed 2 bases, J shed 8 bases, and the junction held 6 bases outside the gene matches. This CDR3 region has 14 residues. The CDR3 region is CASSEKGATDIQYF. Written as DNA, the CDR3 is TGTGCCAGCAGTGAAAAGGGGGCTACTGACATTCAGTACTTC.

V is TRBV28 and J is TRBJ1-6, with 12 bases aligning to TRBD1. Germline CDR1 and CDR2: MDHEN and SYDVKM. CDR3 length: 15 amino acids. V trimming: 4 bases; J trimming: 9 bases; junction bases outside the gene matches: 4. The CDR3 DNA follows: TGTGCCAGCAGTTCTCGGGGACAGGGGGCTTCACCCCTCCACTTT. It codes for CASSSRGQGASPLHF.

In its sample, this clonotype was seen a few times. This rearrangement joins TRBV29-1 to TRBJ2-5; TRBD2 matches 7 bases. V was clipped by 6 bases and J by 11 bases; unmatched bases: 18. The CDR3 runs to 14 residues. Germline lookup yields CDR1 SQVTM and CDR2 ANQGSEA. The CDR3 DNA reads TGCAGCGTGTTAGCGGGTGGTTACCACAATGAGCAGTACTTC. Encoded protein: CSVLAGGYHNEQYF.

The chain links TRBV10-3 to TRBJ2-3; D uncertain. There are 13 residues in the CDR3. Germline V lookup: CDR1 ENHRY, CDR2 SYGVKD. Deletions cut 2 bases from V and 4 bases from J, with 7 bases between. CDR3 nucleotides: TGTGCCATCAGTGAGAGGTTTGCAGATACGCAGTATTTT. It codes for CAISERFADTQYF.

This chain connects TRBV10-2 to TRBJ1-1; 9 positions agree with TRBD1. The V segment lost 4 bases and the J segment 1 base; nucleotides outside the gene matches: 10. CDR1 is WSHSY, CDR2 SAAADI, per germline. CDR3 length: 17 residues. The CDR3 nucleotides read TGCGCCAGCAGTGCTCCACCGAAACAGGGGGCGAACACTGAAGCTTTCTTT. Translating gives CASSAPPKQGANTEAFF.

This clonotype was observed a handful of times. This chain connects TRBV13 to TRBJ1-1, with 8 bases lining up with TRBD1. The CDR3 is made up of 19 amino acids. The V and J ends lost 2 bases and 3 bases, in that order; junction bases with no gene match: 17. The germline V gene has CDR1 PRHDT and CDR2 FYEKMQ (reference sequence). Written as DNA, the CDR3 is TGTGCCAGCAGCTTAAGTCTGAGGGGACGGACAGGGAGGGACACTGAAGCTTTCTTT. This gives the protein CASSLSLRGRTGRDTEAFF. The variable domain in full, completed from reference TRBV13 and TRBJ1-1, reads AAGVIQSPRHLIKEKRETATLKCYPIPRHDTVYWYQQGPGQDPQFLISFYEKMQSDKGSIPDRFSAQQFSDYHSELNMSSLELGDSALYFCASSLSLRGRTGRDTEAFFGQGTRLTVV.

This clonotype was counted ten times or more. This chain joins TRBV24-1 and TRBJ2-3; D is perhaps TRBD2 (6 bases). V was shortened by 3 bases and J by 0 bases, with 9 bases between the two germline ends. The CDR3 length is 15 residues. CDR1 and CDR2 from the germline V gene are KGHDR and SFDVKD. The CDR3 DNA follows: TGTGCCACCAGTGATGGCGGGACCAGCACAGATACGCAGTATTTT. Translated: CATSDGGTSTDTQYF.

This chain links TRBV20-1 with TRBJ2-4; TRBD1 or TRBD2 may be the D gene (5 bases each). The J call is uncertain, as TRBJ2-7 better fits the DNA end. Germline CDR1 is DFQATT and CDR2 is SNEGSKA (reference sequence). The CDR3 runs 14 residues. In DNA, the CDR3 is TGCAGTGCCCCCAGGGCTGGAGGCGCTTACGAGCAGTACTTC. It yields the protein CSAPRAGGAYEQYF.

The V gene is TRBV7-9, the J gene TRBJ2-7, with 7 positions matching TRBD1. The CDR3 is made up of 15 amino acids. Unmatched junction bases numbered 7, after V lost 0 bases and J lost 5 bases. Germline V lookup: CDR1 SEHNR, CDR2 FQNEAQ (reference sequence). CDR3 amino acids: CASSLASRGKNEQYF. CDR3 in DNA: TGTGCCAGCAGCTTAGCGAGCAGGGGGAAGAACGAGCAGTACTTC.

This clonotype has ten or more counts. The chain couples TRBV6-1 to TRBJ1-2; D is ambiguous. Trimming removed 4 bases at V and 9 bases at J, with 0 bases between. The CDR3 runs to 8 residues. Germline CDR1 reads MNHNS; CDR2 reads SASEGT. This CDR3 reads CASSGYTF. The CDR3 coding sequence is TGTGCCAGCAGTGGCTACACCTTC.

This clonotype appeared a few times. The chain links TRBV10-3 to TRBJ2-3, with 13 bases that match TRBD2. The germline gives CDR1 ENHRY, CDR2 SYGVKD. The CDR3 extends over 16 amino acids. Unmatched junction bases numbered 6, after V lost 6 bases and J lost 3 bases. Here the CDR3 reads CAIREGLAGRTDTQYF. CDR3 bases: TGTGCCATCAGGGAGGGACTAGCGGGGAGAACAGATACGCAGTATTTT.

This chain's CDR3 is CASSWDINTGELFF. Here the CDR3 DNA reads TGTGCCAGCAGTTGGGACATTAACACCGGGGAGCTGTTTTTT. The V call is TRBV28, the J call TRBJ2-2; D might be TRBD1 (6 bases). The CDR3 has 14 amino acids. The V end lost 4 bases, the J end lost 2 bases, and 8 bases lay between the germline ends. Germline CDR1 MDHEN, CDR2 SYDVKM.

The V and J genes are TRBV7-2 and TRBJ2-3, with 11 bases lining up with TRBD2. V was clipped by 3 bases and J by 3 bases; unmatched bases: 8. CDR3 size: 17 residues. Germline CDR1 reads SGHTA; CDR2 reads FQGNSA. The CDR3 DNA is TGTGCCAGCAGCTTGGACTCTAGCGGGAGGTGGACAGATACGCAGTATTTT. It yields the protein CASSLDSSGRWTDTQYF.

This clonotype occurred many times. The rearrangement uses TRBV29-1 and TRBJ2-1; 10 bases are a match to TRBD2. V lost 4 bases and J lost 2; bases outside the gene matches: 5. The CDR3 length is 15 residues. Germline V gene data show CDR1 as SQVTM and CDR2 as ANQGSEA. The CDR3 sequence: CSVANLAGAYNEQFF. In nucleotides, the CDR3 is TGCAGCGTTGCGAACCTAGCGGGGGCCTACAATGAGCAGTTCTTC.

With respect to this clonotype: Sequence at one end of the junction differs from germline and may be a read error. The chain links TRBV20-1 to TRBJ2-7; D is uncertain. CDR1 and CDR2 (germline): DFQATT, SNEGSKA (reference sequence). The CDR3 runs 11 residues. Here the CDR3 reads CSVPRGYEQSF. The DNA for the CDR3 is TGCAGTGTGCCGCGAGGCTACGAGCAGTCCTTC.

This clonotype came up once. The rearrangement links TRBV30 to TRBJ2-5; D unclear. The J call may not be correct, given that the DNA end is closer to TRBJ2-7. The germline CDR1 and CDR2 sequences are GTSNPN and SVGIG (reference sequence). This CDR3 is 12 amino acids long. In DNA form, the CDR3 reads TGTGCCTGGAGTCCCCATACCCACGAGCAGTACTTC. Translation: CAWSPHTHEQYF.

The V gene is TRBV12-3 or TRBV12-4, the J gene TRBJ2-7; 8 bases agree with TRBD1. J was trimmed by 0 bases and V by 4 bases; bases with no gene match: 8. CDR3 size: 16 residues. CDR3 nucleotide sequence: TGTGCCAGCAGTTCTCCAAGGGACAGGAACTCCTACGAGCAGTACTTC. Its protein product is CASSSPRDRNSYEQYF.

There are a few counts of this clonotype. V and J are TRBV3-1 and TRBJ2-1, with D perhaps matching TRBD2 (6 bases). Trimming stripped 10 bases from V and 6 bases from J, with 13 bases between. Germline CDR1 LGHDT, CDR2 YNNKEL (reference sequence). The CDR3 runs to 12 residues. CDR3 region: CATQTRTNEQFF. The CDR3 nucleotides read TGTGCCACCCAGACTAGAACCAATGAGCAGTTCTTC.